These 29 T cell receptor beta chains came from one sample sequenced in a study of T-cell memory formation after mild COVID-19. In TCRdb, the 5' RACE reads were re-called with MiXCR into one record per CDR3 protein. Among 100,000 to 150,000 distinct CDR3 sequences listed, approximately 15% were seen once. The sample consisted of PBMCs or a T cell subset sorted from them (not recorded which). All receptors come from a man between 18 and 35 years old who had mild COVID-19 (a few samples of this study predate the infection). Cell type and time point are not known.

This chain connects TRBV5-1 to TRBJ1-4, with TRBD1 matching over 7 bases. With 4 bases clipped from V and 7 bases from J, the junction kept 10 bases outside the gene matches. The CDR3 is 15 residues long. CDR1 and CDR2 from the germline V gene are SGHRS and YFSETQ. The CDR3 DNA sequence: TGCGCCAGCAGCGGGTGGACAGGATCAGGTGAAAAACTGTTTTTT. Its translation: CASSGWTGSGEKLFF.

This clonotype was seen only a few times. This rearrangement joins TRBV5-1 to TRBJ2-1; 10 bases map to TRBD2. Germline-derived CDR1 and CDR2 are SGHRS and YFSETQ. Trimming cost V 1 base and J 3 bases; bases outside gene matches: 4. The CDR3 is made up of 16 amino acids. CDR3 residues: CASSLRTSGVYNEQFF. DNA for the CDR3: TGCGCCAGCAGCTTGAGAACTAGCGGGGTCTACAATGAGCAGTTCTTC.

This clonotype showed up many times. The chain has TRBV6-2 or TRBV6-3 and TRBJ1-5; a possible D gene is TRBD1 (6 bases). The germline V and J ends were trimmed by 6 bases and 2 bases, with 8 bases remaining between them. Looked up from germline, CDR1 is MNHEY and CDR2 is SVGEGT. The CDR3 runs 13 residues. The CDR3 region has the DNA TGTGCCAGCAGCTACAGGGGCAATCAGCCCCAGCATTTT. Protein product: CASSYRGNQPQHF.

This clonotype was detected a few times. This rearrangement joins TRBV7-2 to TRBJ1-1; D uncertain. The germline V and J ends were trimmed by 2 bases and 1 base, with 8 bases remaining between them. The CDR3 loop spans 14 amino acids. The germline V gene encodes CDR1 SGHTA and CDR2 FQGNSA. CDR3 protein: CASSLTGPNTEAFF. The CDR3 nucleotides are TGTGCCAGCAGCTTAACCGGCCCGAACACTGAAGCTTTCTTT. The full variable domain, with the rest looked up from reference TRBV7-2 and TRBJ1-1, is GAGVSQSPSNKVTEKGKDVELRCDPISGHTALYWYRQSLGQGLEFLIYFQGNSAPDKSGLPSDRFSAERTGGSVSTLTIQRTQQEDSAVYLCASSLTGPNTEAFFGQGTRLTVV.

The V call is TRBV15, the J call TRBJ2-3; D is unresolved. The V end was cut by 1 base, the J end by 0 bases, with 11 bases between. The germline V gene encodes CDR1 LNHNV and CDR2 YYDKDF (reference sequence). The CDR3 is 16 residues long. CDR3 DNA sequence: TGTGCCACCAGCAGAGCTCCCTTTGCAAGCACAGATACGCAGTATTTT. This encodes CATSRAPFASTDTQYF.

The rearrangement joins TRBV6-5 to TRBJ2-7; a weak D match, TRBD2 (6 bases). The CDR3 is made up of 11 amino acids. Deletions cut 11 bases from V and 0 bases from J, with 8 bases between. Per germline, CDR1 MNHEY and CDR2 SVGAGI. The CDR3 DNA sequence: TGTGCCGCGGGGAGCTCCTACGAGCAGTACGTC. It codes for CAAGSSYEQYV.

The chain has TRBV3-1 and TRBJ1-2, with 10 bases aligning to TRBD1. CDR1 is LGHDT and CDR2 is YNNKEL in the germline V gene (reference sequence). The V and J ends lost 2 bases and 4 bases, in that order; junction bases with no gene match: 4. This CDR3 region has 15 residues. The CDR3 DNA reads as TGTGCCAGCAGCCAAACCCGGACAGGGGGCTATGGCTACACCTTC. Residues: CASSQTRTGGYGYTF.

This clonotype occurred a few times. J is TRBJ2-7 and V is TRBV7-9, with a possible D match to TRBD1 (5 bases). V dropped 5 bases and J dropped 3 bases, with 14 bases sitting between them. From germline, CDR1 is SEHNR and CDR2 FQNEAQ (reference sequence). This CDR3 comprises 14 residues. CDR3 nucleotides: TGTGCCAGCAGCGGGGCGCGGCAGCTCTACGAGCAGTACGTC. It specifies CASSGARQLYEQYV.

V is TRBV6-5 and J is TRBJ1-1; tentatively, D is TRBD1 (5 bases). V was pared by 6 bases and J by 6 bases, with 20 bases between. CDR1 MNHEY and CDR2 SVGAGI come from the germline V gene. The CDR3 has 15 amino acids. CDR3: CASSRRGGVVAEAFF. Written as DNA, the CDR3 is TGTGCCAGCAGCCGGCGGGGGGGTGTCGTGGCTGAAGCTTTCTTT.

This clonotype has only a few counts. The chain links TRBV7-8 to TRBJ2-3; D perhaps matches TRBD2 (6 bases). Per the germline V gene, CDR1 is SGHVS and CDR2 is FQNEAQ. Trimming shortened V by 4 bases and J by 4 bases, and 9 bases separated the two germline ends. This CDR3 has 13 amino acids. Here the CDR3 reads CASSWRDPDTQYF. CDR3 coding DNA: TGTGCCAGCAGCTGGAGGGACCCAGATACGCAGTATTTT.

This clonotype came up a few times. The chain carries TRBV12-3 or TRBV12-4 and TRBJ2-7, with D possibly TRBD2 on 6 matching bases. The germline V and J ends were trimmed by 4 bases and 3 bases, with 7 bases remaining between them. CDR3 length: 12 residues. CDR3 sequence: CASSWGDYEQYF. The CDR3 DNA reads as TGTGCCAGCAGTTGGGGGGACTACGAGCAGTACTTC.

The CDR3 DNA follows: TGTGCCAGCAGTCCATACGAGGCCAATTCACCCCTCCACTTT. It specifies CASSPYEANSPLHF. This sequence joins TRBV6-2 or TRBV6-3 and TRBJ1-6; D unresolved. The ends were cut back, 5 bases at V and 7 bases at J, with 12 bases in the middle. Germline values: CDR1 MNHEY, CDR2 SVGEGT. CDR3 length equals 14 residues.

The chain uses TRBV3-1 and TRBJ1-2, with 7 bases fitting TRBD1. Germline loops: CDR1 LGHDT, CDR2 YNNKEL (reference sequence). With 4 bases clipped from V and 4 bases from J, the junction kept 6 bases outside the gene matches. CDR3 length: 14 amino acids. The CDR3: CASSRSGGSYGYTF. CDR3 coding DNA: TGTGCCAGCAGCCGATCAGGGGGTAGCTATGGCTACACCTTC. Together with reference TRBV3-1 and TRBJ1-2, the CDR3 gives the full variable domain: DTAVSQTPKYLVTQMGNDKSIKCEQNLGHDTMYWYKQDSKKFLKIMFSYNNKELIINETVPNRFSPKSPDKAHLNLHINSLELGDSAVYFCASSRSGGSYGYTFGSGTRLTVV.

This clonotype has only a few counts. The chain is built from TRBV29-1 and TRBJ2-5, with no clear D. The V end lost 7 bases, the J end lost 1 base, and 10 bases lay between the germline ends. CDR1 and CDR2 from the germline V gene are SQVTM and ANQGSEA. The CDR3 spans 12 residues. The CDR3 coding sequence is TGCAGCGCCAGGTCGGGCCAAGAGACCCAGTACTTC. Encoded protein: CSARSGQETQYF. The entire variable domain, with the rest obtained from reference TRBV29-1 and TRBJ2-5, is as follows: SAVISQKPSRDICQRGTSLTIQCQVDSQVTMMFWYRQQPGQSLTLIATANQGSEATYESGFVIDKFPISRPNLTFSTLTVSNMSPEDSSIYLCSARSGQETQYFGPGTRLLVL.

This clonotype turned up a few times. The chain has TRBV5-1 and TRBJ1-1; 7 bases fit TRBD1. The CDR3 is made up of 14 amino acids. Trimming removed 6 bases from V and 5 bases from J; junction bases left unmatched: 10. Germline CDR1 and CDR2: SGHRS and YFSETQ. The CDR3 here is CASNGGGGWTEAFF. CDR3 DNA sequence: TGCGCCAGCAACGGGGGAGGGGGCTGGACTGAAGCTTTCTTT.

The V gene is TRBV4-1, the J gene TRBJ1-1; TRBD1 aligns across 12 bases. The V segment lost 3 bases and the J segment 4 bases; nucleotides outside the gene matches: 12. The CDR3 has 18 amino acids. The germline V gene encodes CDR1 MGHRA and CDR2 YSYEKL. The CDR3 DNA is TGCGCCAGCAGCCATGGGGGGGGACAGGGGGCTTGGTTCACTGAAGCTTTCTTT. This codes for CASSHGGGQGAWFTEAFF.

The V call is TRBV5-1, the J call TRBJ2-3; D is ambiguous. This CDR3 is built from 14 residues. Per germline, CDR1 SGHRS and CDR2 YFSETQ. V lost 5 bases and J lost 2, with 12 bases in between. The CDR3: CASSQTPPTDTQYF. CDR3 sequence (DNA): TGCGCCAGCAGTCAGACTCCCCCCACAGATACGCAGTATTTT. Full variable domain (remainder filled in from reference TRBV5-1 and TRBJ2-3): KAGVTQTPRYLIKTRGQQVTLSCSPISGHRSVSWYQQTPGQGLQFLFEYFSETQRNKGNFPGRFSGRQFSNSRSEMNVSTLELGDSALYLCASSQTPPTDTQYFGPGTRLTVL.

This clonotype has more than one count but fewer than ten. This sequence joins TRBV12-3 or TRBV12-4 and TRBJ1-2, with no clear D. V was pared by 3 bases and J by 0 bases, with 8 bases between. The CDR3 covers 14 residues. The CDR3 region is CASSFLGPNYGYTF. The CDR3 coding sequence is TGTGCCAGCAGTTTCTTGGGCCCTAACTATGGCTACACCTTC.

The table lists this clonotype with a few counts. This chain connects TRBV5-1 to TRBJ2-3; no reliable D call. The CDR3 is 14 amino acids. Trimming pared 4 bases from V and 4 bases from J, leaving 13 bases between. The germline V gene encodes CDR1 SGHRS and CDR2 YFSETQ. This CDR3 is CASSLLGTPDTQYF. CDR3 DNA sequence: TGCGCCAGCAGCCTGCTGGGAACCCCAGATACGCAGTATTTT.

The chain joins TRBV7-8 to TRBJ2-2; 14 bases map to TRBD2. V lost 6 bases to trimming and J lost 2 bases; unmatched junction nucleotides: 11. Germline V CDR1 and CDR2: SGHVS, FQNEAQ. The CDR3 runs 19 residues. The CDR3 region is CASRHGLAGGRDNTGELFF. CDR3 bases: TGTGCCAGCAGACACGGACTAGCGGGGGGCCGGGATAACACCGGGGAGCTGTTTTTT.

The chain has TRBV2 and TRBJ2-4; maybe TRBD2 (5 bases). The CDR3 covers 13 residues. Germline lookup yields CDR1 SNHLY and CDR2 FYNNEI. Between the trimmed V and J ends, which lost 4 bases and 9 bases, there was a span of 13 bases. The CDR3 here is CASSAGYPPIQYF. CDR3 DNA sequence: TGTGCCAGCAGTGCGGGGTACCCCCCCATTCAGTACTTC.

To note about this clonotype: One end of the junction does not line up with germline, which may come from a read error. The DNA of the CDR3 is TGCGCCAGCAGACAAACAGGCGGGGAGCAGTTATTC. Protein: CASRQTGGEQLF. This rearrangement joins TRBV5-1 to TRBJ2-1, with a weak D call TRBD2 (6 bases). Germline V lookup: CDR1 SGHRS, CDR2 YFSETQ. The CDR3 contains 12 residues.

The rearrangement links TRBV20-1 to TRBJ1-1; D may be TRBD1 (6 bases). Germline lookup yields CDR1 DFQATT and CDR2 SNEGSKA (reference sequence). The V end lost 5 bases, the J end lost 8 bases, and 12 bases lay between the germline ends. This CDR3 contains 11 residues. CDR3 sequence: CSAEQGWEAFF. In DNA form, the CDR3 reads TGCAGTGCTGAACAGGGTTGGGAAGCTTTCTTT.

This clonotype was found once. The J gene is TRBJ2-3, the V gene TRBV9, with no clear D. Germline V lookup: CDR1 SGDLS, CDR2 YYNGEE. This CDR3 region has 13 residues. Trimming pared 4 bases from V and 5 bases from J, leaving 11 bases between. In DNA, the CDR3 is TGTGCCAGCAGCCCCGGATCGCTAGATACGCAGTATTTT. This gives the protein CASSPGSLDTQYF.

This clonotype turned up a few times. The rearrangement joins TRBV12-3 or TRBV12-4 to TRBJ1-3, with D perhaps matching TRBD1 (5 bases). The V end was cut by 2 bases, the J end by 3 bases, with 5 bases between. The CDR3 spans 13 residues. This CDR3 is CASSLQGGNTIYF. Written as DNA, the CDR3 is TGTGCCAGCAGTTTACAGGGTGGAAACACCATATATTTT.

This clonotype has just one count. The rearrangement uses TRBV6-2 or TRBV6-3 and TRBJ2-1; TRBD2 agrees at 10 bases. V shed 0 bases and J 8 bases; nucleotides not matched to a gene: 7. Germline CDR1 and CDR2: MNHEY and SVGEGT. The CDR3 consists of 16 residues. CDR3: CASSYSPSGGKDEQFF. CDR3 in DNA: TGTGCCAGCAGTTACTCCCCTAGCGGGGGTAAGGATGAGCAGTTCTTC.

The table lists this clonotype with a few counts. The chain recombines TRBV6-6 with TRBJ2-7, with D perhaps assigned TRBD1 or TRBD2 (5 bases each). CDR1 is MNHNY and CDR2 is SVGAGI in the germline V gene (reference sequence). V was clipped by 6 bases and J by 5 bases, with 20 bases between them. CDR3 size: 15 residues. In DNA form, the CDR3 reads TGTGCCAGCAGAGAGAACACAGGCGGGCCTCACGAGCAGTACTTC. Protein product: CASRENTGGPHEQYF.

In its sample, this clonotype was seen a few times. The J gene is TRBJ2-2, the V gene TRBV5-1; D may be TRBD1 (5 bases). Trimming pared 0 bases from V and 8 bases from J, leaving 8 bases between. CDR3 length: 13 residues. The germline V gene has CDR1 SGHRS and CDR2 YFSETQ. Here the CDR3 DNA reads TGCGCCAGCAGCTTGGCTCAGGGAGGGGAGCTGTTTTTT. Amino acid sequence: CASSLAQGGELFF.

This clonotype was recorded a few times. V gene TRBV5-1 combines with J gene TRBJ2-1, with 11 bases aligning to TRBD2. The CDR3 loop spans 16 amino acids. Trimming removed 3 bases from V and 4 bases from J; junction bases left unmatched: 6. The germline gives CDR1 SGHRS, CDR2 YFSETQ. CDR3 in amino acids: CASSSLAGGRYNEQFF. Here the CDR3 DNA reads TGCGCCAGCAGCTCTTTAGCGGGGGGGCGGTACAATGAGCAGTTCTTC.